Shown below are 28 T cell receptor beta chains from a single sample sequenced in a study of blood T cell repertoires in COVID-19. Sequencing was performed with immunoSEQ multiplex PCR; in TCRdb, only in-frame clones are kept and a portion is missing. The sample has a few hundred thousand clones, about 90% seen once; the top ten hold approximately 1.5%. Input material: PBMCs or T cells enriched from blood (not recorded which). The receptors were gathered from a woman between 25 and 40 years old who had recovered from COVID-19.

V gene TRBV10-2 combines with J gene TRBJ1-2; the match to TRBD1 covers 8 bases. The germline V gene has CDR1 WSHSY and CDR2 SAAADI. The CDR3 runs to 16 residues. J gave up 1 base and V 5 bases, and 9 bases lay outside the gene matches. The DNA of the CDR3 is TGCGCCAGCAGTCTGACAGGGGCAGTCTTTAACTATGGCTACACCTTC. Its translation is CASSLTGAVFNYGYTF.

V gene TRBV5-1 combines with J gene TRBJ1-5; tentatively, D is TRBD1 (6 bases). V was shortened by 3 bases and J by 4 bases, with 11 bases between the two germline ends. Germline CDR1 is SGHRS and CDR2 is YFSETQ. The CDR3 is 14 amino acids. CDR3 sequence (DNA): TGCGCCAGCAGCTCGAGGGGGGGGAATCAGCCCCAGCATTTT. It is translated as CASSSRGGNQPQHF. Full variable domain (outside the CDR3, taken from reference TRBV5-1 and TRBJ1-5): KAGVTQTPRYLIKTRGQQVTLSCSPISGHRSVSWYQQTPGQGLQFLFEYFSETQRNKGNFPGRFSGRQFSNSRSEMNVSTLELGDSALYLCASSSRGGNQPQHFGDGTRLSIL.

This chain links TRBV7-9 with TRBJ1-6; D gene unclear. In germline, CDR1 is SEHNR, CDR2 FQNEAQ (reference sequence). Deletions cut 2 bases from V and 10 bases from J, with 6 bases between. CDR3 length: 12 residues. DNA of the CDR3: TGTGCCAGCAGCTTATCTAAGTCACCCCTCCACTTT. This translates into CASSLSKSPLHF. The variable domain in full, with the rest retrieved from reference TRBV7-9 and TRBJ1-6, is DTGVSQNPRHKITKRGQNVTFRCDPISEHNRLYWYRQTLGQGPEFLTYFQNEAQLEKSRLLSDRFSAERPKGSFSTLEIQRTEQGDSAMYLCASSLSKSPLHFGNGTRLTVT.

This sequence joins TRBV10-3 and TRBJ1-2, with 8 positions matching TRBD1. J was trimmed by 6 bases and V by 5 bases; bases with no gene match: 17. The CDR3 length is 17 residues. Germline lookup yields CDR1 ENHRY and CDR2 SYGVKD. The CDR3: CAISPTPGQDLLNGYTF. The CDR3 nucleotides are TGTGCCATCAGTCCCACCCCGGGACAGGATCTTCTAAATGGCTACACCTTC.

This clone was seen only a few times. V usage is TRBV28 and J usage is TRBJ2-7; the D gene is possibly TRBD2 (7 bases). Trimming took off 3 bases at V and 5 bases at J, with 20 bases between the two ends. Germline V gene data show CDR1 as MDHEN and CDR2 as SYDVKM. This CDR3 spans 16 amino acids. The CDR3 loop is CASSFPALGGGDEQYF. Here the CDR3 DNA reads TGTGCCAGCAGTTTCCCTGCCTTGGGAGGGGGGGACGAGCAGTACTTC.

The chain uses TRBV19 and TRBJ1-4, with 7 bases fitting TRBD1. With V trimmed by 4 bases and J by 12 bases, 8 bases remained unmatched. This CDR3 has 13 amino acids. Germline CDR1 LNHDA, CDR2 SQIVND (reference sequence). The CDR3 DNA reads TGTGCCAGTAGTACACCGGGACAGATAGAACTGTTTTTT. Translating gives CASSTPGQIELFF.

Here the CDR3 reads CAWRGGVYRKETQYF. Here the CDR3 DNA reads TGTGCCTGGAGAGGGGGAGTTTACCGTAAAGAGACCCAGTACTTC. The chain couples TRBV30 to TRBJ2-5; a weak D match, TRBD1 (6 bases). Trimming took 3 bases from V and 3 from J, leaving 17 bases between them. The CDR3 is 15 residues long. Germline-derived CDR1 and CDR2 are GTSNPN and SVGIG (reference sequence).

The rearrangement joins TRBV7-2 to TRBJ2-3; possible D gene TRBD2, 5 bases. The length of the CDR3 is 15 residues. With 0 bases removed from V and 6 bases from J, the gap between germline ends came to 13 bases. In germline, CDR1 is SGHTA, CDR2 FQGNSA. CDR3 sequence: CASSLAVLGLDTQYF. In DNA form, the CDR3 reads TGTGCCAGCAGCTTAGCCGTACTAGGTCTTGATACGCAGTATTTT.

The gene calls are TRBV2 and TRBJ1-1; maybe TRBD1 (5 bases). The CDR3 consists of 12 residues. V lost 3 bases, J lost 7 bases, and 9 bases lay in between. Germline V gene sequence: CDR1 SNHLY, CDR2 FYNNEI. The CDR3 is CASSEWRGEAFF. The CDR3 DNA reads TGTGCCAGCAGTGAGTGGAGGGGTGAAGCTTTCTTT.

This clone was observed a single time. The chain employs TRBV27 and TRBJ1-6, with a possible D match to TRBD1 (5 bases). CDR3 length: 13 amino acids. CDR1 is MNHEY, CDR2 SMNVEV, per germline (reference sequence). V was shortened by 5 bases and J by 8 bases, with 10 bases between the two germline ends. For the CDR3, the DNA is TGTGCCAGCAGTCTCGCCAGGGATTCACCCCTCCACTTT. This sequence encodes CASSLARDSPLHF.

The chain uses TRBV29-1 and TRBJ1-1, with D possibly TRBD1 on 6 matching bases. V was shortened by 2 bases and J by 9 bases, with 7 bases between the two germline ends. Germline CDR1 SQVTM, CDR2 ANQGSEA. CDR3 length: 10 residues. The CDR3 DNA reads TGCAGCGTTGAACAGGGGAAAGCTTTCTTT. It codes for CSVEQGKAFF.

The chain combines TRBV7-2 with TRBJ2-2; 7 nucleotides line up with TRBD2. In germline, CDR1 is SGHTA, CDR2 FQGNSA. V dropped 4 bases and J dropped 0; count of bases not matched to a gene: 8. The CDR3 covers 17 residues. This CDR3 is CASSSTLLAANTGELFF. CDR3 in DNA: TGTGCCAGCAGCTCCACCCTTCTAGCGGCGAACACCGGGGAGCTGTTTTTT. Using reference TRBV7-2 and TRBJ2-2 for the parts outside the CDR3, the full variable domain is GAGVSQSPSNKVTEKGKDVELRCDPISGHTALYWYRQSLGQGLEFLIYFQGNSAPDKSGLPSDRFSAERTGGSVSTLTIQRTQQEDSAVYLCASSSTLLAANTGELFFGEGSRLTVL.

This chain uses TRBV7-2 with TRBJ1-1; D unclear. The V gene's germline CDR1 is SGHTA and CDR2 FQGNSA. The V end lost 1 base, the J end lost 2 bases, and 11 bases lay between the germline ends. The CDR3 runs 15 residues. CDR3 bases: TGTGCCAGCAGCTTAGGCCCTAGCACTAACACTGAAGCTTTCTTT. It specifies CASSLGPSTNTEAFF. The entire variable domain, with the rest obtained from reference TRBV7-2 and TRBJ1-1, is as follows: GAGVSQSPSNKVTEKGKDVELRCDPISGHTALYWYRQSLGQGLEFLIYFQGNSAPDKSGLPSDRFSAERTGGSVSTLTIQRTQQEDSAVYLCASSLGPSTNTEAFFGQGTRLTVV.

This clone occurred once. This chain uses TRBV7-3 with TRBJ1-6, with TRBD1 identical over 7 bases. This CDR3 comprises 14 residues. Germline trimming cut 5 bases from V and 7 bases from J; bases unmatched to any gene: 5. Per germline, CDR1 SGHTA and CDR2 FQGTGA. As DNA, the CDR3 is TGTGCCAGCAGCCTACAGGGGATGAATTCACCCCTCCACTTT. This gives the protein CASSLQGMNSPLHF.

In nucleotides, the CDR3 is TGTGCCACCAGGACAGGGGGCAATTCAGAGACCCAGTACTTC. It encodes CATRTGGNSETQYF. The chain uses TRBV19 and TRBJ2-5, with TRBD1 identical over 11 bases. V gave up 10 bases and J gave up 4 bases; unmatched junction bases: 8. CDR3 length: 14 amino acids. In germline, CDR1 is LNHDA, CDR2 SQIVND (reference sequence).

CDR3 residues: CASSAKLLNTGELFF. CDR3 DNA sequence: TGTGCCAGCAGCGCGAAACTCCTTAACACCGGGGAGCTGTTTTTT. The chain recombines TRBV9 with TRBJ2-2; no clear D gene. Trimming shortened V by 3 bases and J by 2 bases, and 11 bases separated the two germline ends. This CDR3 has 15 residues. Germline V gene data show CDR1 as SGDLS and CDR2 as YYNGEE.

As DNA, the CDR3 is TGTGCCAGCAGCTTAATTACGGGCGGGAAGGATGAGCAGTTCTTC. It specifies CASSLITGGKDEQFF. This chain links TRBV7-3 with TRBJ2-1; a weak D match, TRBD2 (6 bases). CDR1 is SGHTA, CDR2 FQGTGA, per germline. With 1 base removed from V and 8 bases from J, the gap between germline ends came to 15 bases. The CDR3 sequence is 15 residues long.

V and J are TRBV19 and TRBJ1-4, with D hard to call. Trimming stripped 4 bases from V and 13 bases from J, with 16 bases between. The CDR3 is 13 residues long. Germline lookup yields CDR1 LNHDA and CDR2 SQIVND (reference sequence). The CDR3 sequence: CASSTPMARRLFF. The CDR3 nucleotides are TGTGCCAGTAGTACGCCAATGGCCCGGAGACTGTTTTTT.

The rearrangement uses TRBV7-9 and TRBJ1-2; D is unresolved. The V gene lost 2 bases and the J gene lost 3 bases, with 7 bases spanning the gap. The CDR3 is 13 amino acids. The germline gives CDR1 SEHNR, CDR2 FQNEAQ (reference sequence). The CDR3 sequence: CASSLQAHYGYTF. CDR3 DNA sequence: TGTGCCAGCAGCTTACAGGCCCACTATGGCTACACCTTC.

The V gene is TRBV9, the J gene TRBJ1-1; 7 nucleotides line up with TRBD1. The ends lost 0 bases at V and 11 bases at J; junction bases unmatched: 13. CDR3 length equals 15 residues. Germline lookup yields CDR1 SGDLS and CDR2 YYNGEE. The CDR3 protein is CASSVGRAGGRQAFF. CDR3 bases: TGTGCCAGCAGCGTAGGTCGGGCAGGGGGACGTCAGGCTTTCTTT.

The chain combines TRBV6-2 or TRBV6-3 with TRBJ1-2, with 7 nucleotides matching TRBD1. V lost 6 bases to trimming and J lost 4 bases; unmatched junction nucleotides: 5. The CDR3 covers 13 residues. Germline lookup yields CDR1 MNHEY and CDR2 SVGEGT. The CDR3 sequence is CASSGQAGYGYTF. In DNA, the CDR3 is TGTGCCAGCAGCGGACAGGCTGGCTATGGCTACACCTTC.

The V and J genes are TRBV18 and TRBJ1-3; 11 positions agree with TRBD1. Trimming at V came to 1 base and at J to 4 bases, leaving 6 bases not matched to a gene. This CDR3 spans 17 amino acids. Germline V lookup: CDR1 KGHSH, CDR2 LQKENI. This CDR3 reads CASSPRADRGPGNTIYF. CDR3 DNA: TGTGCCAGCTCACCACGCGCGGACAGGGGGCCAGGAAACACCATATATTTT.

This chain joins TRBV20-1 and TRBJ2-1; 11 nucleotides match TRBD2. J was trimmed by 8 bases and V by 3 bases; bases with no gene match: 6. The germline V gene has CDR1 DFQATT and CDR2 SNEGSKA (reference sequence). The CDR3 spans 14 residues. CDR3 DNA: TGCAGTGCTAGTATAGCGGGAGGGCCGTATGAGCAGTTCTTC. Translated, it gives CSASIAGGPYEQFF.

The chain employs TRBV27 and TRBJ2-3; D remains unclear. The germline V gene has CDR1 MNHEY and CDR2 SMNVEV (reference sequence). This CDR3 is built from 14 residues. V was pared by 5 bases and J by 0 bases, with 9 bases between. In nucleotides, the CDR3 is TGTGCCAGCAGTCCCCTAAGCAGCACAGATACGCAGTATTTT. It codes for CASSPLSSTDTQYF.

This clone has more than one count but fewer than ten. The V gene is TRBV28, the J gene TRBJ1-5; 9 bases match TRBD1. The CDR3 is 19 residues long. CDR1 is MDHEN and CDR2 is SYDVKM in the germline V gene. Trimming cost V 5 bases and J 0 bases; bases outside gene matches: 14. CDR3 region: CASSLQQGAILYSNQPQHF. The DNA for the CDR3 is TGTGCCAGCAGTCTTCAACAGGGGGCTATCTTATATAGCAATCAGCCCCAGCATTTT. The full variable domain, its missing parts supplied by reference TRBV28 and TRBJ1-5, is DVKVTQSSRYLVKRTGEKVFLECVQDMDHENMFWYRQDPGLGLRLIYFSYDVKMKEKGDIPEGYSVSREKKERFSLILESASTNQTSMYLCASSLQQGAILYSNQPQHFGDGTRLSIL.

The chain has TRBV7-9 and TRBJ1-1; D gene ambiguous. This CDR3 region has 12 residues. CDR1 SEHNR and CDR2 FQNEAQ come from the germline V gene (reference sequence). The ends were cut back, 3 bases at V and 9 bases at J, with 11 bases in the middle. The CDR3 region has the DNA TGTGCCAGCAGCTTGGGCAGCCCCCAAGCTTTCTTT. Its translation is CASSLGSPQAFF.

The gene calls are TRBV6-5 and TRBJ1-5; a weak D match, TRBD1 (5 bases). The CDR3 consists of 16 residues. Germline CDR1 is MNHEY and CDR2 is SVGAGI. With 4 bases removed from V and 6 bases from J, the gap between germline ends came to 19 bases. The CDR3 is CASSSRSGREVQPQHF. CDR3 sequence (DNA): TGTGCCAGCAGTTCCCGTTCAGGGAGGGAGGTTCAGCCCCAGCATTTT.

V gene TRBV27 combines with J gene TRBJ1-5; 11 bases are shared with TRBD1. CDR1 and CDR2 (germline): MNHEY, SMNVEV (reference sequence). Trimming took 5 bases from V and 7 from J; bases not matched to a gene: 7. The CDR3 is 15 residues long. CDR3 sequence reads: CASSPDRGRGQPQHF. The CDR3 nucleotides are TGTGCCAGCAGTCCGGACAGGGGGCGAGGGCAGCCCCAGCATTTT.